A selection of T cell receptor beta chains follows, all from one sample in a study of blood T cells in healthy people across ages. Each CDR3 protein is one row after TCRdb ran MiXCR on the 5' RACE reads. The sample holds fewer than 1,200,000 distinct CDR3 sequences, around 27% seen once. The same sample was also studied in work on T cells of mothers and their children.

The sample taken for sequencing was blood. The receptors shown here come from a girl between 2 and 10 years old in good health. Both conserved end residues are part of each CDR3. The size entry is marked missing in some rows and otherwise reads once, few, many or a size class.

cdr3_aa j_call v_call clone_size
CASSFAGWGTEAFF TRBJ1-1 TRBV12-3/TRBV12-4 few
CSAPSGGDTDTQYF TRBJ2-3 TRBV20-1 .
CASGPSGGLRQFF . TRBV12-5 .
CSVEDLGDRDTDTQYF TRBJ2-3 TRBV29-1 .
CSAGQGNTEAFF TRBJ1-1 TRBV20-1 many
CASSGTGTGANVLTF TRBJ2-6 TRBV7-2 few
CASSPQGVPEAFF TRBJ1-1 TRBV5-4 .
CATEHGLAGAHYQETQYF TRBJ2-5 TRBV3-1 .
CASSDQGPYQPQHF TRBJ1-5 TRBV4-1 .
CASSGALTFSYEQYF . TRBV28 .
CASSQRRDGSYNEQFF TRBJ2-1 TRBV3-1 few
CASSSLRGVNTEAFF TRBJ1-1 TRBV12-3/TRBV12-4 few
CASSLRDPLTYNSPLHF TRBJ1-6 TRBV11-2 .
CASRDPLWEKLFF TRBJ1-4 TRBV6-5 .
CASSRRTSYQNNEQFF . TRBV6-6 .
CASSLASGAKLFF TRBJ1-4 TRBV7-2 .
CASSEAGGQAHYGYTF TRBJ1-2 TRBV6-1 .
CASMLSAGVMVETQYF . TRBV7-8 .
CASSFQRLAGSNTGELFF TRBJ2-2 TRBV28 .
CASSFGLTSHEQYF TRBJ2-7 TRBV11-2 .
CASSDGTSELPVTDTQYF TRBJ2-3 TRBV3-1 few
CATVDRLYEQYF TRBJ2-7 TRBV2 few
CASSPDGGGYEQYF TRBJ2-7 TRBV18 .
CASSQEARVTYEQYF TRBJ2-7 TRBV4-1 few
CASSPRLREKLFF TRBJ1-4 TRBV7-9 .
CAIEPGTNYEQYF TRBJ2-7 TRBV10-3 .
CASSSDVPNYGYTF TRBJ1-2 TRBV12-3/TRBV12-4 .
CAISDSGGVFEKLFF TRBJ1-4 TRBV10-3 .
CSARGQGSEAFF TRBJ1-1 TRBV20-1 .